This T cell receptor (beta chain) appears in the sequencing data of a study of sequential checkpoint blockade in melanoma. The table came from immunoSEQ multiplex PCR; TCRdb's copy has only in-frame clones and leaves some out. This sample has 9,000 to 10,000 clones, with 60% to 75% found just once. This CDR3 is built from 16 residues. Trimming removed 1 base from V and 3 bases from J, with 16 bases in between. CDR1 is MNHNS, CDR2 SASEGT, per germline. Sample treatment: randomized to nivolumab then ipilimumab (arm A) or the reverse (arm B). This TCR was sampled from a human donor with melanoma. The sample was CD8+ T cells sorted from blood (inferred from file names), taken from a patient given nivolumab and ipilimumab in sequence. This chain joins TRBV6-1 and TRBJ2-7; D may be TRBD1 (6 bases). CDR3 sequence: CASSEDPFRGSYEQYF. The CDR3, as DNA: TGTGCCAGCAGTGAAGATCCCTTCAGGGGAAGCTACGAGCAGTACTTC.